The present entry profiles one T cell receptor beta chain with its context. The antigen remains undetermined. The sample is drawn from a study of beta chain features in type 1 diabetes. Regarding the study as a whole: Moderate yet significant TCRB CDR3 shortening was seen in Type 1 diabetes patients in all four CD4+ subsets.

All of the isolated RNA was reverse transcribed, so expressed TCRB transcripts were sequenced. Method: immunoSEQ multiplex PCR; TCRdb's copy keeps in-frame clones and lacks some. The profile shows approximately 250,000 clones, around 24% of them singletons. The CDR3 is 14 residues long. From germline, CDR1 is LGHNT and CDR2 FRNRAP. Trimming at V came to 2 bases and at J to 4 bases, leaving 4 bases not matched to a gene. This chain links TRBV12-5 with TRBJ1-1; TRBD1 agrees at 7 bases. This receptor was identified in a young woman with type 1 diabetes. The specimen sequenced was naive CD4+ T cells from blood. CDR3 sequence reads: CASGLYRGGTEAFF. The CDR3 nucleotides are TGTGCTAGTGGTTTGTACAGGGGAGGCACTGAAGCTTTCTTT.